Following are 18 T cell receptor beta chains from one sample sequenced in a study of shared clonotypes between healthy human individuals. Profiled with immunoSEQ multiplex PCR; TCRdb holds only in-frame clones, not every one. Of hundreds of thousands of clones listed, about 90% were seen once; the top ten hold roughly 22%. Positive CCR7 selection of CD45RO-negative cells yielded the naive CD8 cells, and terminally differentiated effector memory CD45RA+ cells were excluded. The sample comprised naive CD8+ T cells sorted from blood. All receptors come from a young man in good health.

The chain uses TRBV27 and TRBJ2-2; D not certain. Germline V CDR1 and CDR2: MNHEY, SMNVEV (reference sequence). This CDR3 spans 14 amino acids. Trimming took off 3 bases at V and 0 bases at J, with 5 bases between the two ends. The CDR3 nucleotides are TGTGCCAGCAGTTTCACCACGAACACCGGGGAGCTGTTTTTT. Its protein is CASSFTTNTGELFF.

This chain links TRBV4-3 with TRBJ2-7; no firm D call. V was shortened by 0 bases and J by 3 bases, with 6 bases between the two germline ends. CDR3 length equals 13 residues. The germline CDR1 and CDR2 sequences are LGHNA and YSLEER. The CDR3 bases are TGCGCCAGCAGCCAAGAGCGGAACTACGAGCAGTACTTC. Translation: CASSQERNYEQYF.

CDR3 nucleotide sequence: TGTGCCAGTAGTGCCTTTTCCTCTTACAATGAGCAGTTCTTC. Protein sequence: CASSAFSSYNEQFF. The chain recombines TRBV19 with TRBJ2-1; unclear D gene. V was shortened by 5 bases and J by 4 bases, with 12 bases between the two germline ends. The CDR3 runs to 14 residues. Germline CDR1 is LNHDA and CDR2 is SQIVND (reference sequence).

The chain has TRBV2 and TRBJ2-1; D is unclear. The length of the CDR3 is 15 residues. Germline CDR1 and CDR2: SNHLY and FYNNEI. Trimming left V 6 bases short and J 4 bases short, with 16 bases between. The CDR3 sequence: CASSYKKLGYNEQFF. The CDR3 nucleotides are TGTGCCAGCAGCTACAAGAAGCTAGGATACAATGAGCAGTTCTTC.

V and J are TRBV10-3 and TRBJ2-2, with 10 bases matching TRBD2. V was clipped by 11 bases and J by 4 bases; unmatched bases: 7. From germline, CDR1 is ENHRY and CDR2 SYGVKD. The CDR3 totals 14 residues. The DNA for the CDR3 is TGTGCCGGGTCGGCTAGCGGGGGCACCGGGGAGCTGTTTTTT. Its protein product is CAGSASGGTGELFF.

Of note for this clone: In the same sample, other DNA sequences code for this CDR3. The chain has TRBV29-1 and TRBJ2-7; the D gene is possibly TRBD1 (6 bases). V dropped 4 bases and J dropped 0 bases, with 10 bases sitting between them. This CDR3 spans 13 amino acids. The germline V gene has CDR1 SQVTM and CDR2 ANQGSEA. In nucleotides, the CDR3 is TGCAGCGTTGGGACAGTCAGCTCCTACGAGCAGTACTTC. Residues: CSVGTVSSYEQYF.

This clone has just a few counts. Here the CDR3 DNA reads TGTGCCAGCAGCTCGACGGGCCCGAGTAATGAAAAACTGTTTTTT. This codes for CASSSTGPSNEKLFF. This chain uses TRBV7-9 with TRBJ1-4; D unresolved. The V gene's germline CDR1 is SEHNR and CDR2 FQNEAQ (reference sequence). V dropped 4 bases and J dropped 4 bases, with 13 bases sitting between them. The CDR3 length is 15 residues.

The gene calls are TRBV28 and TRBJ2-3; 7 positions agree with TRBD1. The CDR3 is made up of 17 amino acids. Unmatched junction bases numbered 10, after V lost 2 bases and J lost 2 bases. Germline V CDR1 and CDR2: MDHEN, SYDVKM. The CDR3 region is CASSLRETGRITDTQYF. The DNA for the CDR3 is TGTGCCAGCAGTTTACGTGAGACAGGGCGGATCACAGATACGCAGTATTTT.

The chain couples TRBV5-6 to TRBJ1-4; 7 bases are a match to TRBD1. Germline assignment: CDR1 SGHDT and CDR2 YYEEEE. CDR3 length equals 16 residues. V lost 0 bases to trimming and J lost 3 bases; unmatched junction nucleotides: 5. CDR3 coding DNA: TGTGCCAGCAGCTTGGGTCTGACAGGGTCTAATGAAAAACTGTTTTTT. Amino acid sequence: CASSLGLTGSNEKLFF.

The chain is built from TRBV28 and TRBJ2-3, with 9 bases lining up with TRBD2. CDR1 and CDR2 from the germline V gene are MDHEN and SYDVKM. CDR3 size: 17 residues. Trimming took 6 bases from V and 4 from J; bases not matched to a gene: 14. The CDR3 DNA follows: TGTGCCAGCAGCCCCTATAGCGGGAGTTTGGTGCCAGATACGCAGTATTTT. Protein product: CASSPYSGSLVPDTQYF.

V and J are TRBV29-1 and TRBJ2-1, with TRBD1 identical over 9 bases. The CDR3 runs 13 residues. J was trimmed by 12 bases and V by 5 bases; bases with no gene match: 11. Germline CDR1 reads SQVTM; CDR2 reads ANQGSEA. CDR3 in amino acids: CSVPLTGGAGQFF. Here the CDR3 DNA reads TGCAGCGTTCCATTAACAGGGGGCGCGGGGCAGTTCTTC.

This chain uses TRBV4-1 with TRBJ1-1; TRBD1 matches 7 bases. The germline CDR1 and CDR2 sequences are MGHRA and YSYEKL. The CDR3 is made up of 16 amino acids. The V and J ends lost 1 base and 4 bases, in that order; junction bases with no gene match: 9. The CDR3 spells CASSQVARQGGTEAFF. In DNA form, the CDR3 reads TGCGCCAGCAGCCAAGTTGCCCGACAGGGTGGCACTGAAGCTTTCTTT.

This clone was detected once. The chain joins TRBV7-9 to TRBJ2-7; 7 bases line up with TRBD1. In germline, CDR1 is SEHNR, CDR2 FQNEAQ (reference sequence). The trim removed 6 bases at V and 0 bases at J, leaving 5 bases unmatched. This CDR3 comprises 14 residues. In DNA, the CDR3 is TGTGCCAGCAGTACACAGGGGAACTCCTACGAGCAGTACTTC. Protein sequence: CASSTQGNSYEQYF. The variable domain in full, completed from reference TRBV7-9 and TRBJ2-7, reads DTGVSQNPRHKITKRGQNVTFRCDPISEHNRLYWYRQTLGQGPEFLTYFQNEAQLEKSRLLSDRFSAERPKGSFSTLEIQRTEQGDSAMYLCASSTQGNSYEQYFGPGTRLTVT.

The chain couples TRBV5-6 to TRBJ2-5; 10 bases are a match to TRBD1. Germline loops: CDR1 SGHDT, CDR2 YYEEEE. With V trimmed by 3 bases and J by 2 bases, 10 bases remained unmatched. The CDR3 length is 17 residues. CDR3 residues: CASSYAGTGDLQETQYF. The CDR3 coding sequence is TGTGCCAGCAGCTACGCAGGGACAGGGGATTTACAAGAGACCCAGTACTTC.

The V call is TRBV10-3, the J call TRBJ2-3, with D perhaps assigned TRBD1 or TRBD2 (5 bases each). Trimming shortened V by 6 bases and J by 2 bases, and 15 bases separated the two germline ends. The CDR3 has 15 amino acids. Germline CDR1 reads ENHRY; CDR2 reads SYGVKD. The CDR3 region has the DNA TGTGCCATCAGATTAACCGGGACCGACACAGATACGCAGTATTTT. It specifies CAIRLTGTDTDTQYF.

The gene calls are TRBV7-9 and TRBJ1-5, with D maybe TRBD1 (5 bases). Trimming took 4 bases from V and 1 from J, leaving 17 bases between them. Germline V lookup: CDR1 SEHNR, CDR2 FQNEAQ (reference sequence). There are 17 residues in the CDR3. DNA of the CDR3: TGTGCCAGCAGCTCGGGGACTCCCGTAGGGAGCAATCAGCCCCAGCATTTT. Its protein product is CASSSGTPVGSNQPQHF.

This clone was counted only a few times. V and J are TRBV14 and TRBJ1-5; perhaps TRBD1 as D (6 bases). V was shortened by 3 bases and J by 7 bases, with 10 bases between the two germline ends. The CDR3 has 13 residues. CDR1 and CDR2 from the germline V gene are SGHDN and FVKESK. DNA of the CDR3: TGTGCCAGCAGCCACGAAGGGGGGCAGCCCCAGCATTTT. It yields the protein CASSHEGGQPQHF.

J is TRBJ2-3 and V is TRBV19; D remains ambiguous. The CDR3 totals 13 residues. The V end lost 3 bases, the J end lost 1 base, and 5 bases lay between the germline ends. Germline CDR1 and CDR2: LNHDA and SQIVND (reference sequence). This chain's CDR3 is CASSIGRTDTQYF. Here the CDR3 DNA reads TGTGCCAGTAGTATCGGGCGCACAGATACGCAGTATTTT.